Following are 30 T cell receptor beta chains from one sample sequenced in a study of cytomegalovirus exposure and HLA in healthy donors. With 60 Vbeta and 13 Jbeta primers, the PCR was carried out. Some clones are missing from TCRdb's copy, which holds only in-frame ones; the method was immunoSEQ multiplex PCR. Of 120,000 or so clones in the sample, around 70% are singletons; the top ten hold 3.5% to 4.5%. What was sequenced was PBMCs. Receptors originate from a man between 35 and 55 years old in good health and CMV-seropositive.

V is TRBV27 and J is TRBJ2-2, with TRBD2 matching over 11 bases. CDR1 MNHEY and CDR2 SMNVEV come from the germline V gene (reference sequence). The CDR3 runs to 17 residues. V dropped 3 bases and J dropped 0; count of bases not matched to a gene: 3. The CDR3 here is CASSLLAGGSNTGELFF. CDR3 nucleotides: TGTGCCAGCAGTTTGTTAGCGGGAGGGTCGAACACCGGGGAGCTGTTTTTT.

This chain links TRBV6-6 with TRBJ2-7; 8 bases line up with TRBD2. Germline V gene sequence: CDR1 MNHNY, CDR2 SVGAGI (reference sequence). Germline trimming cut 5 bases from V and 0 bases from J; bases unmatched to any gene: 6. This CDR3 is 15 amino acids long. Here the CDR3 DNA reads TGTGCCAGCAGTATAGCGGGATCTCCCTCCTACGAGCAGTACTTC. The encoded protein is CASSIAGSPSYEQYF.

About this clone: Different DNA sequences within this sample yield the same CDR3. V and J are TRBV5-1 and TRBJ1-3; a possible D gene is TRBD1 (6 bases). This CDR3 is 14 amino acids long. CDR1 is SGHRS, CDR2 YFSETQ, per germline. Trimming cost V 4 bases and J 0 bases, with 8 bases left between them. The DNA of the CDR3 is TGCGCCAGCAGCCTGGACAGCTCTGGAAACACCATATATTTT. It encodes CASSLDSSGNTIYF.

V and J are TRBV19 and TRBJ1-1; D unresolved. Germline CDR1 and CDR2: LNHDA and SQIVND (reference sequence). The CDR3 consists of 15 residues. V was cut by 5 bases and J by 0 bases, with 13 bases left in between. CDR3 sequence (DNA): TGTGCCAGTAGTCTCCCAGGCCCCATGAACACTGAAGCTTTCTTT. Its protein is CASSLPGPMNTEAFF.

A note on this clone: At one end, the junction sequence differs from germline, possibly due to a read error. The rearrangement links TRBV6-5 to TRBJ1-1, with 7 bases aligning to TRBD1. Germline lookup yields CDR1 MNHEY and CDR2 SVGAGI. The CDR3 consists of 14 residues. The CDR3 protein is CASSPLPSQGTEDF. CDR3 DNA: TGTGCCAGCAGTCCTTTGCCGTCTCAGGGGACAGAGGACTTT.

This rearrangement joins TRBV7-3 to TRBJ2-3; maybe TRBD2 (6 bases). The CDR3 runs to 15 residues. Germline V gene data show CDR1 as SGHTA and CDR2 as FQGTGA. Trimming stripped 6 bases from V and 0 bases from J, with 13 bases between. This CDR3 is CASSISGASTDTQYF. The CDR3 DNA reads TGTGCCAGCAGTATTAGCGGAGCTAGCACAGATACGCAGTATTTT.

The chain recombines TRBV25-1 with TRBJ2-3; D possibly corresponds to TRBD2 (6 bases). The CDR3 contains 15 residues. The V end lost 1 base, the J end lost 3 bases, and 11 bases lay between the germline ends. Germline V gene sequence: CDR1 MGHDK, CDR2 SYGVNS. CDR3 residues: CASSESGGGTDTQYF. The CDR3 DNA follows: TGTGCCAGCAGTGAATCCGGGGGTGGGACAGATACGCAGTATTTT.

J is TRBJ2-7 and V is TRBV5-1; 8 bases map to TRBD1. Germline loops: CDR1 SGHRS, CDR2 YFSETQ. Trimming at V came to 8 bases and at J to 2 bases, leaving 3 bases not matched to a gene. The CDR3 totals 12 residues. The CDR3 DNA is TGCGCCAGTAAGGGACAGGCCTACGAGCAGTACTTC. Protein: CASKGQAYEQYF.

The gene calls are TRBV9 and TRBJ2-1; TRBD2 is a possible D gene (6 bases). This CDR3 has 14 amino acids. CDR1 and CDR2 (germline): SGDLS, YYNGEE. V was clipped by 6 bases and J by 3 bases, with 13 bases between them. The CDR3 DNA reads TGTGCCAGCAACACGGGACTGGACTACAATGAGCAGTTCTTC. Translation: CASNTGLDYNEQFF.

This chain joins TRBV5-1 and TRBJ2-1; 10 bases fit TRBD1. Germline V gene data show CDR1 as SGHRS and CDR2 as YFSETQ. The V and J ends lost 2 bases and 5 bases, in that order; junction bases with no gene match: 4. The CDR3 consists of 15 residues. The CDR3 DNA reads TGCGCCAGCAGCTTAGACAGGGGGCGGAACAATGAGCAGTTCTTC. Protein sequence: CASSLDRGRNNEQFF.

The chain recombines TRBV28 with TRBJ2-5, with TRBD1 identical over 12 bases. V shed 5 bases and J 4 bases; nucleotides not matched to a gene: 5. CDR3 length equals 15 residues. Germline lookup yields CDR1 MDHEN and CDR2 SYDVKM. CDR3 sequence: CASSTRDRGPETQYF. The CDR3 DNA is TGTGCCAGCAGTACCCGGGACAGGGGGCCAGAGACCCAGTACTTC. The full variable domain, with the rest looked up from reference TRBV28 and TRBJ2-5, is DVKVTQSSRYLVKRTGEKVFLECVQDMDHENMFWYRQDPGLGLRLIYFSYDVKMKEKGDIPEGYSVSREKKERFSLILESASTNQTSMYLCASSTRDRGPETQYFGPGTRLLVL.

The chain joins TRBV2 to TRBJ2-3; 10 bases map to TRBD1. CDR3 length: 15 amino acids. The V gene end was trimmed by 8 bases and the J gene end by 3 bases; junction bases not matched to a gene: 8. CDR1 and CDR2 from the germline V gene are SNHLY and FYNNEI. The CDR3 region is CASSLDRGQTDTQYF. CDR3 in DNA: TGTGCCAGCTCGCTCGACAGGGGGCAGACAGATACGCAGTATTTT.

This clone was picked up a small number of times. The DNA for the CDR3 is TGTGCCAGCAGCTTACAGGGCGGCGATGAGCAGTTCTTC. This codes for CASSLQGGDEQFF. This sequence joins TRBV11-3 and TRBJ2-1; tentative D call: TRBD1 (5 bases). CDR3 size: 13 residues. Per germline, CDR1 SGHNT and CDR2 YENEEA. V lost 2 bases and J lost 8, with 10 bases in between.

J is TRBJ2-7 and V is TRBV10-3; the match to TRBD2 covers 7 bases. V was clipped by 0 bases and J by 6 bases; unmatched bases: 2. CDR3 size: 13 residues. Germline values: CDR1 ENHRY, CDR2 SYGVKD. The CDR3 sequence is CAISESSGVEQYF. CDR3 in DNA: TGTGCCATCAGTGAGTCGAGCGGGGTCGAGCAGTACTTC.

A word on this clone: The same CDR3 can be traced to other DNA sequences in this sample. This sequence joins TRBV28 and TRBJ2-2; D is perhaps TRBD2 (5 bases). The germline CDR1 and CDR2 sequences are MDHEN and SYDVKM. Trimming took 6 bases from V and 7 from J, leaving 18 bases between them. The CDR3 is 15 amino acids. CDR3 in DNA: TGTGCCAGCAGACGTGGGTCGCAAGGGAGCGGGGAGCTGTTTTTT. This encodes CASRRGSQGSGELFF.

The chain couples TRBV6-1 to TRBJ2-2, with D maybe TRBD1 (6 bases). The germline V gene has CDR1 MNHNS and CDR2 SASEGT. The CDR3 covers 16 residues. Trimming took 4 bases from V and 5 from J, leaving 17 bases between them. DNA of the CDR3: TGTGCCAGCAGTGCGCTCGGGCAGGGGTATACCGGGGAGCTGTTTTTT. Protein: CASSALGQGYTGELFF.

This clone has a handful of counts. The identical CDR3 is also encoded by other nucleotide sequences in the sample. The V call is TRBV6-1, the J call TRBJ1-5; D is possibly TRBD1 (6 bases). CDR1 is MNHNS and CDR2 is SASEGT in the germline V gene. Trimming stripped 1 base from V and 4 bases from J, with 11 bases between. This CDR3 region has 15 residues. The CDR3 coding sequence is TGTGCCAGCAGTGAAGGGGGGAGGGGGAATCAGCCCCAGCATTTT. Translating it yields CASSEGGRGNQPQHF.

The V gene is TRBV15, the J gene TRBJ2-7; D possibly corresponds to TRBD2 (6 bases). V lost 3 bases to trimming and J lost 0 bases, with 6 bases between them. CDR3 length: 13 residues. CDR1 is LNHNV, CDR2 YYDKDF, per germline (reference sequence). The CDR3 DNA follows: TGTGCCACCAGCAGGGGGGGCTCCTACGAGCAGTACTTC. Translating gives CATSRGGSYEQYF.

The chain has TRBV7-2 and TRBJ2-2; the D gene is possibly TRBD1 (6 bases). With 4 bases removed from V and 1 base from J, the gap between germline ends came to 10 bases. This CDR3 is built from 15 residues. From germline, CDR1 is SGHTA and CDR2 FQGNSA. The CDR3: CASSYATGNTGELFF. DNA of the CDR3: TGTGCCAGCAGCTACGCGACAGGGAACACCGGGGAGCTGTTTTTT.

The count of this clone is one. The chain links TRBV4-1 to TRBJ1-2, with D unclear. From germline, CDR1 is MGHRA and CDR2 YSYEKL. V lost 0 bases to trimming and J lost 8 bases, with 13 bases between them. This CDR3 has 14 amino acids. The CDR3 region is CASSQDPTLRGYTF. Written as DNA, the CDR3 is TGCGCCAGCAGCCAAGATCCGACACTTCGGGGCTACACCTTC.

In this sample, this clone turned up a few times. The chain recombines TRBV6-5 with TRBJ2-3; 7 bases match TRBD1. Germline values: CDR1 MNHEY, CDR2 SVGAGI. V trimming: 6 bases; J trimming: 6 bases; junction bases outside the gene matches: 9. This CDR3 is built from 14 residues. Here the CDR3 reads CASRDRTYVDTQYF. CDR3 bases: TGTGCCAGCAGGGACAGGACCTACGTTGATACGCAGTATTTT.

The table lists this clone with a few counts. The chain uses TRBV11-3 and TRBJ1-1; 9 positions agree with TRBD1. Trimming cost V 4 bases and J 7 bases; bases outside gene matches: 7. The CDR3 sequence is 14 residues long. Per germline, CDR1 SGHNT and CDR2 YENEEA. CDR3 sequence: CASSSRSGQGEAFF. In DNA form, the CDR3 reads TGTGCCAGCAGCTCCAGATCGGGACAGGGTGAAGCTTTCTTT.

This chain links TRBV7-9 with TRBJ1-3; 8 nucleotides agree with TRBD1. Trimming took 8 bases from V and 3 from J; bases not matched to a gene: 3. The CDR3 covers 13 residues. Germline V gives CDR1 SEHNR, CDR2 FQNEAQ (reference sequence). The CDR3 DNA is TGTGCCAGCGCGACAGGGGTTGGAAACACCATATATTTT. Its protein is CASATGVGNTIYF.

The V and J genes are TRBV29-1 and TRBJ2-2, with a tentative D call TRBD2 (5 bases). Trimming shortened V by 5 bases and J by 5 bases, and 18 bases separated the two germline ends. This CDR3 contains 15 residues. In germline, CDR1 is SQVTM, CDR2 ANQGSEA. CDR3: CSVYSRGEYTGELFF. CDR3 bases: TGCAGCGTTTATTCCCGGGGAGAGTATACCGGGGAGCTGTTTTTT.

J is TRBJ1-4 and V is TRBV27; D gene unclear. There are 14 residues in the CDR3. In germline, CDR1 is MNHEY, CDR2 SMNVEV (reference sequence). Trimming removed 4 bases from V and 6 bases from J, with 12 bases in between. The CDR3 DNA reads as TGTGCCAGCAGTTCGGAGGGCTGGGATGAAAAACTGTTTTTT. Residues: CASSSEGWDEKLFF. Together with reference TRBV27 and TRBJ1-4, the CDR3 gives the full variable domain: EAQVTQNPRYLITVTGKKLTVTCSQNMNHEYMSWYRQDPGLGLRQIYYSMNVEVTDKGDVPEGYKVSRKEKRNFPLILESPSPNQTSLYFCASSSEGWDEKLFFGSGTQLSVL.

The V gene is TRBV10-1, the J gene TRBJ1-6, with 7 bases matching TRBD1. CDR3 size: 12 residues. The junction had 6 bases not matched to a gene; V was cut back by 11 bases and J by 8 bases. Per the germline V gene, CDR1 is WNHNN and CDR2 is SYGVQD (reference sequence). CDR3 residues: CAGNQGDSPLHF. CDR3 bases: TGCGCCGGCAACCAGGGGGATTCACCCCTCCACTTT.

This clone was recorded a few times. CDR3 loop: CASSSLASYEQYF. The CDR3 DNA reads as TGTGCCAGCAGCTCACTAGCCTCCTACGAGCAGTACTTC. The chain links TRBV6-1 to TRBJ2-7; a weak D match, TRBD2 (6 bases). Germline CDR1 MNHNS, CDR2 SASEGT. The CDR3 runs to 13 residues. The V and J ends lost 6 bases and 0 bases respectively, with 9 bases between them.

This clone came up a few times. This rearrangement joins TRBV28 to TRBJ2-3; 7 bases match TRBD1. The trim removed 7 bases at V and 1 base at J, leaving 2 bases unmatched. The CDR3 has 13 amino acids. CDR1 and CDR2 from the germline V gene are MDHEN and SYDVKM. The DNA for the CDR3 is TGTGCCAGCAATGGACAGGGCACAGATACGCAGTATTTT. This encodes CASNGQGTDTQYF.

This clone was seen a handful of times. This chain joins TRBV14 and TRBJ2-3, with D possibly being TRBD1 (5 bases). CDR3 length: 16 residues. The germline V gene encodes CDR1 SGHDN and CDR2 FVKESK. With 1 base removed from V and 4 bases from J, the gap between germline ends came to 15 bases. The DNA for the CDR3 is TGTGCCAGCAGCCAAGGGGGCGGTAAGACTGCAGATACGCAGTATTTT. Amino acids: CASSQGGGKTADTQYF.

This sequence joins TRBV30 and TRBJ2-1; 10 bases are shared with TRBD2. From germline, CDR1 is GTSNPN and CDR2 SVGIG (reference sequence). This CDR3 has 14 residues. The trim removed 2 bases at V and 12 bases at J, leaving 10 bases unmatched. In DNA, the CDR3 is TGTGCCTGGAGTAAGGCTAGCGGGGGCATGATGCAGTTCTTC. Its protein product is CAWSKASGGMMQFF.